The following is a TCR beta chain sequence with its context. The antigen remains unidentified. Amplified TCR beta CDR3 regions were obtained using RNA transcripts as template. An opening RT-PCR round employed HTBI primers and preceded a second-round multiplex PCR. TCRdb itself ran the multiplex PCR reads through MiXCR, one entry per CDR3 protein. The sample carries over a million distinct CDR3 sequences, 36% recorded once. Uncontrolled infections, pregnancy, lactation or other autoimmune diseases led to patient exclusion. This specimen belongs to a study of Graves' ophthalmopathy and Graves' hyperthyroidism. Study outcomes and limitations: Clonotypes were expanded in thyroid at above 0.001 frequency, and most also appeared in blood.

The V gene's germline CDR1 is SQVTM and CDR2 ANQGSEA. The length of the CDR3 is 13 residues. V dropped 8 bases and J dropped 7 bases, with 20 bases sitting between them. The specimen was peripheral blood or thyroid tissue (not recorded which). This clonotype was obtained from an adult man with Graves' hyperthyroidism. The rearrangement uses TRBV29-1 and TRBJ1-2; D is perhaps TRBD1 (5 bases). The CDR3 coding sequence is TGCAGCTCACTGGGGGGGGTGAAGCTTGGCTACACCTTC. It translates to CSSLGGVKLGYTF.